This is a list of T cell receptor beta chains from one sample in a study of early T cells in non-severe SARS-CoV-2 infection. TCRdb redid the calling of the 5' RACE reads with MiXCR, one entry per CDR3 protein. Here the sample spans 25,000 to 30,000 distinct CDR3 sequences, 5.3% being singletons. Sequencing was done on a sample of whole blood. Every receptor here comes from an adult who was a healthcare worker with PCR-confirmed SARS-CoV-2 infection or an uninfected control (not recorded which). The CDR3 runs from the conserved cysteine through the conserved F or W. D genes are given only for firm matches. Clone size is given for some rows only: seen once, a few or many times, or a class if the clone is expanded.

V gene	clone size	J gene	D gene	CDR3 DNA	CDR3 protein
TRBV11-2	NA	TRBJ1-1	NA	TGTGCCAGCAGCTTAAAGCCGGGGGGTACTGAAGCTTTCTTT	CASSLKPGGTEAFF
TRBV10-3	NA	TRBJ2-7	NA	TGTGCCATCAGTGAGTCGTGGCAGAAACTTGACTCCTACGAGCAGTACTTC	CAISESWQKLDSYEQYF
TRBV7-3	many	TRBJ2-1	TRBD2	TGTGCCAGCAGCTTTGGTAGCGGGAGCGGTAATGAGCAGTTCTTC	CASSFGSGSGNEQFF
TRBV7-9	many	TRBJ1-2	NA	TGTGCCAGCAGCTTACCGGCCGCCGACACTAACTATGGCTACACCTTC	CASSLPAADTNYGYTF
TRBV20-1	many	TRBJ2-5	TRBD1	TGCAGTGCCCCCACCAGGGGGCCGGGGTCCTGGGAGACCCAGTACTTC	CSAPTRGPGSWETQYF
TRBV11-2	many	TRBJ2-1	TRBD2	TGTGCCAGCAGCTTACGACTAGCTGGGACTAGCGGATACAATGAGCAGTTCTTC	CASSLRLAGTSGYNEQFF
TRBV14	many	TRBJ2-3	NA	TGTGCCAGCAGCCGACAGTCTCGCACAGATACGCAGTATTTT	CASSRQSRTDTQYF
TRBV19	NA	TRBJ2-5	TRBD2	TGTGCCAGTAGCCAACTAGCGGAGGGGGAGACCCAGTACTTC	CASSQLAEGETQYF
TRBV14	few	TRBJ2-3	NA	TGTGCCAGCAGCCAAGATGAACTAGCCACGAGTACGCAGTATTTT	CASSQDELATSTQYF
TRBV3-1	NA	TRBJ2-7	NA	TGTGCCAGCAGCCCCCATATGACAGAGTACTACGAGCAGTACTTC	CASSPHMTEYYEQYF
TRBV1	many	TRBJ1-5	NA	TGCACCAGCAGCCGATGGAATCAGCCCCAGCATTTT	CTSSRWNQPQHF
TRBV12-3/TRBV12-4	many	TRBJ1-5	TRBD1	TGTGCCAGCAGTGACTACGGGACAGGGCTAAATCAGCCCCAGCATTTT	CASSDYGTGLNQPQHF
TRBV12-2	many	TRBJ2-5	NA	TGTGCAGCCCCTTCCGAGGCCGGGCCCCCAGAGACCCAGTACTTC	CAAPSEAGPPETQYF
TRBV6-5	many	TRBJ2-3	NA	TGTGCCAGCAGTCCTCAGGATAGCACAGATACGCAGTATTTT	CASSPQDSTDTQYF
TRBV7-2	NA	TRBJ2-3	TRBD2	TGTGCCAGCAGCCCTTCCGGGAGCGGGGTATGGAGTACGCAGTATTTT	CASSPSGSGVWSTQYF
TRBV28	many	TRBJ1-1	NA	TGTGCCAGCAGCCGGGGGACTGTTGAAGCTTTCTTT	CASSRGTVEAFF
TRBV28	few	TRBJ2-3	NA	TGTGCCAGCAGTTCCCGTTTTTTTGGCACAGATACGCAGTATTTT	CASSSRFFGTDTQYF
TRBV20-1	many	TRBJ1-1	TRBD1	TGCAGTGCTTCGGACAGGTCTCTGAACACTGAAGCTTTCTTT	CSASDRSLNTEAFF
TRBV7-8	many	TRBJ2-1	NA	TGTGCCAGCAGCTTCCTGAAGGACTCTCTAAATCACAATGAGCAGTTCTTC	CASSFLKDSLNHNEQFF
TRBV12-3/TRBV12-4	NA	TRBJ2-7	TRBD2	TGTGCCAGCAGTCCGGGACTAGTCTCCTACGAGCAGTACTTC	CASSPGLVSYEQYF
TRBV6-6	many	TRBJ2-1	TRBD1	TGTGCCAGCAGAAAACACCGGACAGGCAATTACAATGAGCAGTTCTTC	CASRKHRTGNYNEQFF
TRBV6-2/TRBV6-3	many	TRBJ2-7	NA	TGTGCCAGCAGTTACGGGGGGCCCTACGAGCAGTACTTC	CASSYGGPYEQYF
TRBV25-1	NA	TRBJ2-5	NA	TGTGCCAGCAGTGATCGGGCTCGGGGGGAGACCCAGTACTTC	CASSDRARGETQYF
TRBV7-2	many	TRBJ2-7	TRBD2	TGTGCCAGCAGCTTACTAGCGGGAGGGCCCCACGAGCAGTACTTC	CASSLLAGGPHEQYF
TRBV15	once	TRBJ2-3	NA	TGTGCCACCAGTCCTTTAGAGGCCCCAGATACGCAGTATTTT	CATSPLEAPDTQYF
TRBV12-3/TRBV12-4	medium-sized	TRBJ2-5	NA	TGTGCCAGCAGTTTAGGATCAGTAGAGACCCAGTACTTC	CASSLGSVETQYF
TRBV4-2	many	TRBJ1-4	NA	TGTGCCAGCAGCCAAGTATCCGGACAGTATGAAAAACTGTTTTTT	CASSQVSGQYEKLFF
TRBV5-1	many	TRBJ2-7	NA	TGCGCCAGCAGCTACGCCTACGAGCAGTACTTC	CASSYAYEQYF
TRBV20-1	many	TRBJ1-6	TRBD1	TGCAGTGCTTACAGGGGGCGAGGCTCACCCCTCCACTTT	CSAYRGRGSPLHF
TRBV28	NA	TRBJ1-1	NA	TGTGCCAGCAGTTTACCCGGACAGTCTCGCACTGAAGCTTTCTTT	CASSLPGQSRTEAFF
TRBV7-9	many	TRBJ1-5	TRBD1	TGTGCCAGCAGCTCGGACAGGGAGGAGGAGAGCAATCAGCCCCAGCATTTT	CASSSDREEESNQPQHF
TRBV21-1	many	TRBJ2-7	NA	TGTGCCAGCAGCAAAGGGAGAGGAGCGGGAGCGTCCTACGAGCAGTACTTC	CASSKGRGAGASYEQYF
TRBV24-1	few	TRBJ2-2	NA	TGTGCCACCAGTGATGTCTTAGTAACCGGGGAGCTGTTTTTT	CATSDVLVTGELFF
TRBV20-1	few	TRBJ2-5	NA	TGCAGTGCCGAGGGGGAGGGACACTACCAAGAGACCCAGTACTTC	CSAEGEGHYQETQYF
TRBV5-1	many	TRBJ1-1	NA	TGCGCCAGCAGCTTGGTGCGCCGCACGAACACTGAAGCTTTCTTT	CASSLVRRTNTEAFF
TRBV6-1	NA	TRBJ1-2	NA	TGTGCCAGCAGCTTGGGCCCCTCCGGCTACACCTTC	CASSLGPSGYTF
TRBV5-1	many	TRBJ2-2	NA	TGCGCCAGCAGACAGGACACCGGGGAGCTGTTTTTT	CASRQDTGELFF
TRBV11-3	many	TRBJ2-3	TRBD2	TGTGCCAGCAGCCCGGGGCTAGCGGGAACAGATACGCAGTATTTT	CASSPGLAGTDTQYF
TRBV20-1	many	TRBJ2-7	TRBD1	TGCAGTGCTGAATTTACAGGGGTTGACGAGCAGTACTTC	CSAEFTGVDEQYF
TRBV19	many	TRBJ2-5	NA	TGTGCCAGTAGTATAGGACTTCAAGAGACCCAGTACTTC	CASSIGLQETQYF
TRBV20-1	many	TRBJ2-1	NA	TGCAGTGCTAAAAGGCTAGAAAGGGCCAATGAGCAGTTCTTC	CSAKRLERANEQFF
TRBV11-2	many	TRBJ2-5	NA	TGTGCCAGCAGCTTCAGAGAGACCCAGTACTTC	CASSFRETQYF
TRBV7-9	medium-sized	TRBJ1-5	NA	TGTGCCAGCAGCTTACAGGGAGGGCAGCCCCAGCATTTT	CASSLQGGQPQHF
TRBV10-2	many	TRBJ2-7	TRBD1	TGCGCCAGCAGTGAGAGGCAGGGGGCCAACGAGCAGTACTTC	CASSERQGANEQYF
TRBV18	many	TRBJ2-7	TRBD2	TGTGCCAGCTCACCGGGGGGGGGAGCCTACGAGCAGTACTTC	CASSPGGGAYEQYF
TRBV18	many	TRBJ2-3	NA	TGTGCCAGCTCACCCGGGGGCGGAAACACAGATACGCAGTATTTT	CASSPGGGNTDTQYF
TRBV19	many	TRBJ2-7	TRBD1	TGTGCCAGTAGTCCTCAGGGGGCTGGCGAGCAGTACTTC	CASSPQGAGEQYF
TRBV28	many	TRBJ2-3	NA	TGTGCCAGCAGTTTATCTTCGGATAGCACAGATACGCAGTATTTT	CASSLSSDSTDTQYF